This T cell receptor beta chain originates from a study of early stage breast cancer tumors. TCRdb's copy holds only in-frame clones and misses some; the assay was immunoSEQ multiplex PCR. The repertoire includes 20,000 to 25,000 clones, roughly 64% of them detected once, and 9.5% to 10% sits in the top ten. Trimming removed 0 bases from V and 5 bases from J; junction bases left unmatched: 8. The CDR3 has 16 amino acids. CDR1 LGHNA and CDR2 YSLEER come from the germline V gene. Each tumor contributed about 19-55 mg of diced tissue. The sequence was collected from a person between 55 and 70 years old with breast cancer. The chain employs TRBV4-3 and TRBJ2-5, with 8 bases fitting TRBD1. Sequencing was performed on breast tumor tissue. The CDR3 sequence: CASSQEAGGARETQYF. For the CDR3, the DNA is TGCGCCAGCAGCCAAGAAGCAGGGGGCGCTAGGGAGACCCAGTACTTC.